This T cell receptor beta chain comes out of a study of tumor-infiltrating lymphocytes in localized non-small cell lung cancer. Deletions cut 0 bases from V and 7 bases from J, with 13 bases between. This CDR3 contains 14 residues. Germline values: CDR1 SGDLS, CDR2 YYNGEE. This clone has a single count. Sequenced by immunoSEQ multiplex PCR; TCRdb stores in-frame clones only, minus some. The table has about 25,000 clones, about two thirds seen once. The chain recombines TRBV9 with TRBJ1-2; D unclear. The material sequenced was lung tumor tissue. This receptor was taken from a human donor with non-small cell lung cancer. This CDR3 reads CASSVGPGEVGYTF. DNA for the CDR3: TGTGCCAGCAGCGTAGGGCCGGGAGAGGTTGGCTACACCTTC. The whole variable domain, filled in from reference TRBV9 and TRBJ1-2, reads DSGVTQTPKHLITATGQRVTLRCSPRSGDLSVYWYQQSLDQGLQFLIQYYNGEERAKGNILERFSAQQFPDLHSELNLSSLELGDSALYFCASSVGPGEVGYTFGSGTRLTVV.